This is a list of T cell receptor beta chains from one sample in a study of blood T cells in healthy people across ages. TCRdb used MiXCR to reprocess the 5' RACE reads, holding one entry per CDR3 protein. Of 600,000 to 800,000 distinct CDR3 sequences listed, 40% to 65% were seen once; the top ten hold approximately 13%. The sequencing sample was made of blood. The receptors originated from a woman of 80 years or more in good health. The CDR3 runs from the conserved cysteine through the conserved F or W. The D gene is left open where the match is weak. Clone size, where shown, is once, few, many, or a class for clones that have expanded.

TRBJ2-2,TRBV7-2,.,.,15,CASSSRDTYTGELFF,TGTGCCAGCAGCTCCCGGGACACCTACACCGGGGAGCTGTTTTTT
TRBJ2-5,TRBV29-1,.,.,14,CSVVKDKGGETQYF,TGCAGCGTCGTGAAGGACAAGGGGGGAGAGACCCAGTACTTC
TRBJ2-1,TRBV11-2,TRBD2,few,16,CASSLGGESSYNEQFF,TGTGCCAGCAGCTTGGGAGGGGAGAGCTCCTACAATGAGCAGTTCTTC
TRBJ1-5,TRBV20-1,TRBD1,few,15,CSARSGTGTGQPQHF,TGCAGTGCTAGATCGGGGACAGGGACGGGACAGCCCCAGCATTTT
TRBJ2-2,TRBV12-3/TRBV12-4,TRBD2,.,15,CASRLAGTRTGELFF,TGTGCCAGCAGATTAGCGGGGACTAGGACCGGGGAGCTGTTTTTT
TRBJ2-7,TRBV14,.,few,12,CASSQQGWEQYF,TGTGCCAGCAGCCAACAGGGGTGGGAGCAGTACTTC
TRBJ2-5,TRBV30,.,many,14,CAWSVRQGEETQYF,TGTGCCTGGAGTGTACGGCAGGGAGAAGAGACCCAGTACTTC
TRBJ2-6,TRBV2,.,.,17,CASSEAQGPPGANVLTF,TGTGCCAGCAGTGAAGCGCAGGGCCCACCTGGGGCCAACGTCCTGACTTTC
TRBJ2-1,TRBV5-1,TRBD1,few,14,CASAGTGHDNEQFF,TGCGCCAGCGCCGGGACAGGGCACGACAATGAGCAGTTCTTC
TRBJ2-5,TRBV20-1,TRBD2,.,15,CSAERLVAGGETQYF,TGCAGTGCTGAACGACTGGTAGCGGGGGGAGAGACCCAGTACTTC
TRBJ1-2,TRBV2,.,.,14,CASSGGSRVYGYTF,TGTGCCAGCAGTGGGGGCAGCCGTGTCTATGGCTACACCTTC
TRBJ2-3,TRBV6-2/TRBV6-3,.,.,13,CASRVTGTDTQYF,TGTGCCAGCAGGGTTACAGGCACAGATACGCAGTATTTT
TRBJ2-1,TRBV6-2/TRBV6-3,TRBD2,.,18,CASSYSPLARGLYNEQFF,TGTGCCAGCAGTTACTCTCCACTAGCGAGGGGCCTCTACAATGAGCAGTTCTTC
TRBJ2-2,TRBV3-1,.,.,21,CASSQELIDATVLPNTGELFF,TGTGCCAGCAGCCAAGAATTGATTGATGCGACAGTCCTTCCGAACACCGGGGAGCTGTTTTTT
TRBJ2-7,TRBV6-1,TRBD2,.,17,CASSKRGTSGTRHEQYF,TGTGCCAGCAGTAAAAGGGGGACTAGCGGGACAAGGCACGAGCAGTACTTC
TRBJ2-2,TRBV12-3/TRBV12-4,.,.,16,CASSPSVPRGFGELFF,TGTGCCAGCAGCCCCTCGGTCCCTCGGGGGTTCGGGGAGCTGTTTTTT
TRBJ2-7,TRBV4-1,.,.,15,CASSQDLGVRYEQYF,TGCGCCAGCAGCCAAGATCTCGGGGTACGGTACGAGCAGTACTTC
TRBJ2-5,TRBV9,.,many,15,CASSGAGTSGETQYF,TGTGCCAGCAGCGGAGCCGGGACGTCTGGGGAGACCCAGTACTTC
TRBJ2-7,TRBV20-1,.,many,13,CSALSDSDYEQYF,TGCAGTGCTCTTAGTGACAGTGACTACGAGCAGTACTTC
TRBJ1-1,TRBV6-5,.,.,13,CASSYLTETEAFF,TGTGCCAGCAGTTACCTGACAGAAACTGAAGCTTTCTTT
TRBJ1-1,TRBV29-1,.,.,13,CSVPHLPNTEAFF,TGCAGCGTGCCCCACCTGCCGAACACTGAAGCTTTCTTT
TRBJ2-1,TRBV7-2,.,.,13,CAGSVNVEGEQFF,TGTGCCGGCAGCGTGAATGTAGAGGGCGAGCAGTTCTTC
TRBJ1-5,TRBV2,.,few,13,CASSRGSLKPQHF,TGTGCCAGCAGCCGGGGGAGTTTGAAGCCCCAGCATTTT
TRBJ2-7,TRBV3-1,.,.,13,CASSQVGLYEQYF,TGTGCCAGCAGCCAAGTAGGGCTCTACGAGCAGTACTTC
TRBJ2-1,TRBV5-1,TRBD2,many,14,CASSPGLDYNEQFF,TGCGCCAGCAGCCCCGGACTAGATTACAATGAGCAGTTCTTC
TRBJ1-2,TRBV5-1,.,.,14,CASGLPETDYGYTF,TGCGCCAGCGGACTTCCGGAGACGGACTATGGCTACACCTTC
TRBJ2-1,TRBV2,.,many,12,CALETGYNEQFF,TGTGCCCTGGAGACGGGTTACAATGAGCAGTTCTTC
TRBJ2-7,TRBV7-2,.,.,13,CASSLSRHNEQYF,TGTGCCAGTAGCTTATCACGACACAATGAGCAGTACTTC
TRBJ2-5,TRBV29-1,TRBD1,few,14,CSVPPQGGRETQYF,TGCAGCGTTCCGCCACAGGGGGGTAGAGAGACCCAGTACTTC
TRBJ2-4,TRBV6-2/TRBV6-3,.,once,13,CASSGAYKNIQYF,TGTGCCAGCAGTGGGGCCTACAAAAACATTCAGTACTTC
TRBJ1-6,TRBV3-1,TRBD1,.,15,CASSRETGRASPLHF,TGTGCCAGCAGCCGAGAGACAGGGAGAGCTTCACCCCTCCACTTT
TRBJ2-3,TRBV9,TRBD2,.,17,CASSVKSLGLALDTQYF,TGTGCCAGCAGCGTAAAGAGTCTGGGACTAGCTCTAGATACGCAGTATTTT
TRBJ2-7,TRBV6-2/TRBV6-3,TRBD1,.,15,CASSPTGGSYNEQYF,TGTGCCAGCAGCCCTACAGGGGGCTCCTACAATGAGCAGTACTTC
TRBJ1-1,TRBV5-1,TRBD1,many,14,CASSGQGLNTEAFF,TGCGCCAGCAGCGGACAGGGGCTGAACACTGAAGCTTTCTTT
TRBJ2-1,TRBV20-1,TRBD2,many,14,CSATSSGIGDEQFF,TGCAGTGCAACTTCTAGCGGGATTGGCGATGAGCAGTTCTTC
TRBJ2-2,TRBV5-1,.,.,13,CASSLGRAGELFF,TGCGCCAGCAGCTTGGGACGTGCCGGGGAGCTGTTTTTT
TRBJ2-5,TRBV20-1,TRBD2,.,14,CGAPTSGGLNEQYF,TGCGGTGCGCCGACTAGCGGCGGACTTAATGAGCAGTACTTC
TRBJ1-6,TRBV5-1,.,many,15,CASSLMDSENSPLHF,TGCGCCAGCAGCTTAATGGATTCGGAGAATTCACCCCTCCACTTT
TRBJ2-1,TRBV29-1,.,.,16,CSVVHSDYSSYNEQFF,TGCAGCGTTGTACATTCGGACTATAGCTCCTACAATGAGCAGTTCTTC
TRBJ2-1,TRBV25-1,.,few,15,CASSEGGSLDNEQFF,TGTGCCAGCAGTGAAGGTGGCAGTCTCGACAATGAGCAGTTCTTC
TRBJ2-5,TRBV24-1,.,.,15,CATSDFKAPGETQYF,TGTGCCACCAGTGATTTCAAGGCCCCAGGAGAGACCCAGTACTTC
TRBJ2-7,TRBV15,TRBD1,.,14,CATSRDRGIYEQYF,TGTGCCACCAGCAGAGACAGGGGGATCTACGAGCAGTACTTC
TRBJ2-7,TRBV20-1,.,.,16,CSPNKRGGKSSYEQYF,TGCAGTCCAAATAAGAGGGGGGGCAAAAGCTCCTACGAGCAGTACTTC
TRBJ2-5,TRBV20-1,.,.,14,CSATTGAGFETQYF,TGCAGTGCTACTACGGGAGCAGGTTTCGAGACCCAGTACTTC
TRBJ2-5,TRBV24-1,TRBD1,.,13,CATSETGLETQYF,TGTGCCACCAGTGAGACAGGGTTGGAGACCCAGTACTTC
TRBJ2-3,TRBV10-3,TRBD2,.,16,CAITPSGGAPLDTQYF,TGTGCCATCACCCCTAGCGGGGGGGCCCCATTAGATACGCAGTATTTT
TRBJ2-3,TRBV20-1,.,.,14,CSAREQGGRDTQYF,TGCAGTGCTAGAGAACAGGGAGGGAGAGATACGCAGTATTTT
TRBJ1-2,TRBV29-1,.,many,14,CSTLRDGRDYGYTF,TGCAGCACCCTTAGGGATGGACGTGACTATGGCTACACCTTC